The entry below describes one TCR beta chain. Its binding antigen is unknown. Per-base qualities were not stored, and no clone one base away is much larger. The trial excluded patients who had a history of autoimmune disease or who were on systemic immunosuppression. Peripheral blood for TCR sequencing was collected from all dose cohorts at baseline, on cycle 4 day 1, and on cycle 7 day 1. The samples were drawn from a first-in-human, open-label, multicenter phase I dose-escalation trial of ivuxolimab. The trial enrolled adults with locally advanced or metastatic head and neck squamous cell, hepatocellular, melanoma or renal cell carcinoma. Before TCR sequencing, CD4+ and CD8+ T cells were separately sorted from peripheral blood. The data originate from a study of OX40 agonist ivuxolimab in advanced cancers. Context from the whole study: The costimulatory receptor OX40 (CD134) was targeted by ivuxolimab, a fully human IgG2 agonistic monoclonal antibody. The monotherapy dose-escalation portion (N ≈ 52 patients) of the phase I ivuxolimab trial is reported in the paper. The point of sequencing TCRbeta in the periphery was to test whether ivuxolimab changed TCR sequence diversity and drove clonal T-cell expansion. Three dose-escalation patients achieved partial responses, one with hepatocellular carcinoma and two with cutaneous melanoma. The dose-escalation cohort was 80% to 90% male with a mean age of approximately 60 years, ranging from roughly 23 to 80. Intravenous ivuxolimab was administered to patients every 2 weeks at six dose levels: 0.01, 0.1, 0.3, 1.5, 3 and 10 mg/kg. Of the 52 patients in dose escalation, about 19 had hepatocellular carcinoma, approximately 15 had melanoma, 9 had renal cell carcinoma and 9 had head and neck cancer. Prior anti-PD-1, anti-PD-L1 or anti-CTLA-4 therapy was permitted, and about two fifths of dose-escalation patients had received checkpoint inhibitors.

Beyond this particular receptor, the publication reports: After ivuxolimab, more expanded clones were found on average in CD8+ T cells than in CD4+ T cells. In partial responders in the 0.1-3.0 mg/kg groups, normalized peripheral clonal expansion was found to be among the lowest, especially among CD8+ T cells. Antigen specificity was not determined for the clonally expanded peripheral T cells. At doses of 0.1 to 3.0 mg/kg, clonal expansion of both CD4+ and CD8+ blood T cells was observed from baseline to week 6. Low levels of normalized T-cell clonal expansion were also seen in some patients who did not respond.

Genomic DNA was isolated from the sorted cells so that the TCRbeta CDR3 region could be sequenced. The immunoSEQ Assay was used to sequence the TCRbeta CDR3 regions. This is the immuneACCESS table as TCRdb keeps it, with only in-frame sequences that have V and J called. A part of the clones is gone; compared with another copy, unresolved V genes explain less than half, and the rest is unexplained. The sample records under 70,000 clones, approximately 90% of which are singletons. The ten largest clones add up to over 1% of the sample. Germline trimming amounts to 5 bases on V and 10 bases on J, with 10 as the count of junction bases outside the gene matches. Taken from cysteine to phenylalanine, the CDR3 has 14 residues. Only the CDR3 portion is preserved as DNA: 42 bases, with reading frame beginning at the first base. CDR1 and CDR2, looked up from the germline V gene, are SGDLS and YYNGEE.

The material was CD4+ or CD8+ T cells sorted from blood, obtained in a trial of the OX40 agonist ivuxolimab. The chain employs TRBV9 and TRBJ1-4, and TRBD1 aligns with 8 junction nucleotides. This TCR was sampled from an adult with an advanced solid tumor such as melanoma, head and neck, liver or kidney cancer. The bases read TGTGCCAGCAGTAAGACAGGGGACTCAGTAAAACTGTTTTTT. This codes for CASSKTGDSVKLFF.